This T cell receptor beta chain derives from a study of patients and donors after allogeneic stem cell transplantation. This clonotype was detected many times. The length of the CDR3 is 16 residues. The V segment lost 1 base and the J segment 0 bases; nucleotides outside the gene matches: 1. In germline, CDR1 is MGHDK, CDR2 SYGVNS. In TCRdb, the RT-PCR reads were re-called with MiXCR into one record per CDR3 protein. The sample gives 150,000 to 200,000 distinct CDR3 sequences, 30% of which show up once; about 3% is in the top ten. Sequences were obtained from blood, either unsorted or a sorted T cell fraction (not recorded which). This chain joins TRBV25-1 and TRBJ1-4; 8 bases agree with TRBD1. The TCR was taken from a human donor who was either an allogeneic HSCT recipient or a stem cell or donor lymphocyte infusion donor (not recorded which). It is not recorded whose cells these are; they may come from a transplant donor. In nucleotides, the CDR3 is TGTGCCAGCAGTGAATGGACAGGGCCAACTAATGAAAAACTGTTTTTT. Translated: CASSEWTGPTNEKLFF.